One sample yielded the 24 T cell receptor beta chains listed below, sequenced in a study of tissue T cells after allogeneic stem cell transplantation. Method: immunoSEQ multiplex PCR; TCRdb's copy keeps in-frame clones and lacks some. The data show about 5,000 clones, 40% to 60% seen once. The time point: mouse harvest day 7 after allogeneic transplant. Each mouse received 10^7 T-cell-depleted marrow cells plus 10^6 splenic CD5+ T cells by tail vein. Sequenced input: gut tissue. These receptor sequences come from a female BALB/c mouse given C57BL/6 T cells with graft-versus-host disease after an allogeneic hematopoietic cell transplant.

There are a few counts of this clone. Mouse germline and gene names are used. Sequencing ends 1 residue short of the CDR3 end; the germline J gene provides the rest. This chain connects TRBV16 to TRBJ1-1; 9 positions agree with TRBD1. V lost 4 bases and J lost 5; bases outside the gene matches: 2. Germline CDR1 is SGHSA and CDR2 is FRNQAP. The CDR3 runs 13 residues. CDR3 loop: CASSSGQGTEVFF. The DNA read from the CDR3 is TGTGCAAGCAGCTCGGGACAGGGAACAGAAGTCTTC.

This clone was seen a single time. Genes here carry mouse names. This chain's CDR3 is CASSLGGDSPLYF. Incomplete CDR3 DNA: TGTGCCAGCAGTCTGGGGGGTGATTCGCCCCTCTAC. The chain combines TRBV26 with TRBJ1-6, with TRBD1 as a possible D gene (5 bases). The read gets to within 1 residue of the CDR3 end, and the germline J gene fills in the rest. TRBJ1-6 is an ORF; its function is uncertain. V was clipped by 2 bases and J by 8 bases, with 7 bases between them. CDR1 is KGHPV, CDR2 FQNQEV, per germline (reference sequence). The CDR3 is 13 residues long.

As for this clone: All gene names here are mouse names. The CDR3 end lies 1 residue beyond the end of the read and is filled in from the germline J gene. The chain links TRBV3 to TRBJ1-2; 9 positions match TRBD1. Germline assignment: CDR1 SNHLY and CDR2 FYNGKV (reference sequence). This CDR3 region has 14 residues. The V segment lost 3 bases and the J segment 2 bases; nucleotides outside the gene matches: 1. The chain's CDR3 is CASSFGQGNSDYTF. CDR3 bases read: TGTGCCAGCAGCTTTGGACAGGGGAACTCCGACTACACC.

The table lists this clone with a few counts. Germline and genes: mouse. From the germline J gene comes the end of the CDR3, since the read stops 1 residue before it. J is TRBJ2-7 and V is TRBV29; perhaps TRBD1 as D (6 bases). V was clipped by 4 bases and J by 0 bases, with 7 bases between them. Germline loops: CDR1 MSHET, CDR2 SYDVDS. The CDR3 covers 13 residues. The CDR3 DNA, read in part, is TGTGCTAGCAGTTGGACAGTCTCCTATGAACAGTAC. Amino acid sequence: CASSWTVSYEQY. The full CDR3 sequence reads CASSWTVSYEQYF. The variable domain in full, completed from reference TRBV29 and TRBJ2-7, reads DMKVTQMPRYLIKRMGENVLLECGQDMSHETMYWYRQDPGLGLQLIYISYDVDSNSEGDIPKGYRVSRKKREHFSLILDSAKTNQTSVYFCASSWTVSYEQYFGPGTRLTVL.

This clone appeared a few times. Any gene name here is a mouse gene name. Partial CDR3 DNA: TGTGCCAGCAGTCTGGGGACGGCTAGTGCAGAAACGCTGTAT. This translates into CASSLGTASAETLY. The CDR3, in full, reads CASSLGTASAETLYF. The chain carries TRBV26 and TRBJ2-3; either TRBD1 or TRBD2 may fit D (5 bases each). The read halts 1 residue ahead of the CDR3 end, with the missing end drawn from the germline J gene. The CDR3 is made up of 15 amino acids. Looked up from germline, CDR1 is KGHPV and CDR2 is FQNQEV (reference sequence). V was trimmed by 2 bases and J by 0 bases, leaving 9 bases between them.

This clone showed up just once. The genes are named according to mouse. The read terminates 1 residue before the CDR3 end, so the remaining end is supplied by the germline J gene. This chain links TRBV26 with TRBJ1-1; D call uncertain. CDR1 and CDR2 from the germline V gene are KGHPV and FQNQEV (reference sequence). The ends were cut back, 4 bases at V and 11 bases at J, with 11 bases in the middle. The CDR3 is 11 residues long. The CDR3 bases that were read are TGTGCCAGCAGTCCACCCCCGGGGGTCTTC. This gives the protein CASSPPPGVF. The entire CDR3 protein reads CASSPPPGVFF.

Points on this clone: The genes and germline here are from mouse. The CDR3 goes on 1 residue after the read ends, and that part is filled in from the germline J gene. This chain joins TRBV5 and TRBJ1-5; D possibly corresponds to TRBD1 (6 bases). This CDR3 is built from 13 residues. The V end lost 4 bases, the J end lost 4 bases, and 8 bases lay between the germline ends. CDR1 is LGHNA and CDR2 is YNLKQL in the germline V gene (reference sequence). CDR3 amino acids: CASSLGQNQAPLF. CDR3 DNA (partial): TGTGCCAGCAGCCTGGGACAAAACCAGGCTCCGCTT.

In the case of this clone: Mouse gene names and germline throughout. The read comes to an end 1 residue before the CDR3 does, leaving the germline J gene to fill in the end. The gene calls are TRBV15 and TRBJ1-1; 7 positions match TRBD1. Germline V lookup: CDR1 SGHND, CDR2 FRSKSL. The CDR3 covers 13 residues. V lost 3 bases to trimming and J lost 4 bases; unmatched junction nucleotides: 2. CDR3 DNA (partial): TGTGCCAGCAGTTTTGACAGGGCCACAGAAGTCTTC. Protein product: CASSFDRATEVF. From start to end, the CDR3 is CASSFDRATEVFF.

This clone occurred a few times. The germline and genes are mouse ones. Sequencing ends 1 residue short of the CDR3 end; the germline J gene provides the rest. J is TRBJ2-4 and V is TRBV26, with TRBD2 matching 8 bases. Germline V gene sequence: CDR1 KGHPV, CDR2 FQNQEV (reference sequence). There are 16 residues in the CDR3. V lost 0 bases to trimming and J lost 0 bases; unmatched junction nucleotides: 2. CDR3 DNA, as far as it was read: TGTGCCAGCAGTCTGTCTGGGGGGGGTAGTCAAAACACCTTGTAC. Translated: CASSLSGGGSQNTLY. The full CDR3 is CASSLSGGGSQNTLYF.

This clone has a handful of counts. Each gene name is a mouse one. The read halts 1 residue ahead of the CDR3 end, with the missing end drawn from the germline J gene. The V call is TRBV1, the J call TRBJ2-2, with D hard to call. Trimming shortened V by 2 bases and J by 0 bases, and 4 bases separated the two germline ends. CDR1 NSQYPW and CDR2 LRSPGD come from the germline V gene (reference sequence). This CDR3 contains 14 residues. This CDR3 reads CTCSAISNTGQLYF. The covered CDR3 bases are TGCACCTGCAGTGCAATCTCAAACACCGGGCAGCTCTAC.

About this clone itself: The genes are named according to mouse. The sequenced fragment ends 1 residue before the CDR3 boundary, so the rest is inferred from the germline J gene. The genes are TRBV26 and TRBJ1-3; the D is unclear. Trimming removed 3 bases at V and 1 base at J, with 4 bases between. Germline CDR1 and CDR2: KGHPV and FQNQEV (reference sequence). The length of the CDR3 is 13 residues. The part of the CDR3 DNA that was read is TGTGCCAGCAGTCTAGGGTCTGGAAATACGCTCTAT. Translating it yields CASSLGSGNTLY. The entire CDR3 protein is CASSLGSGNTLYF.

This clone was seen a handful of times. Gene names follow the mouse nomenclature. The read gets to within 1 residue of the CDR3 end, and the germline J gene fills in the rest. The chain carries TRBV16 and TRBJ2-3; the match to TRBD2 covers 12 bases. The ends lost 4 bases at V and 3 bases at J; junction bases unmatched: 2. CDR3 length: 15 amino acids. Germline assignment: CDR1 SGHSA and CDR2 FRNQAP. CDR3 sequence reads: CASSWTGGGAETLYF. CDR3 bases read: TGTGCAAGCAGCTGGACTGGGGGGGGAGCAGAAACGCTGTAT.

A remark on this clone: The germline and genes are mouse ones. The read ends 1 residue shy of where the CDR3 ends; the end is completed using the germline J gene. This chain connects TRBV3 to TRBJ2-5, with D hard to call. Germline V CDR1 and CDR2: SNHLY, FYNGKV (reference sequence). The CDR3 has 11 residues. Trimming took 2 bases from V and 6 from J, leaving 3 bases between them. This CDR3 is CASSLWDTQYF. The sequenced part of the CDR3 DNA is TGTGCCAGCAGCTTATGGGACACCCAGTAC.

Points on this clone: Genes here carry mouse names. The sequenced fragment ends 1 residue before the CDR3 boundary, so the rest is inferred from the germline J gene. The sample holds other DNA sequences that translate to the same CDR3. The chain uses TRBV26 and TRBJ1-1, with D maybe TRBD1 (5 bases). The CDR3 contains 12 residues. The V gene's germline CDR1 is KGHPV and CDR2 FQNQEV (reference sequence). The ends were cut back, 6 bases at V and 1 base at J, with 6 bases in the middle. CDR3 DNA, as far as it was read: TGTGCCAGCAGCCAGGGAAACACAGAAGTCTTC. As protein: CASSQGNTEVF. From start to end, the CDR3 is CASSQGNTEVFF.

Remarks on this clone: The genes and germline here are from mouse. The CDR3 end lies 1 residue beyond the end of the read and is filled in from the germline J gene. This rearrangement joins TRBV3 to TRBJ1-1; D not resolved. The CDR3 runs to 11 residues. V was cut by 6 bases and J by 4 bases, with 6 bases left in between. The germline V gene encodes CDR1 SNHLY and CDR2 FYNGKV (reference sequence). The CDR3 reads CASRGSTEVFF. The part of the CDR3 DNA that was read is TGTGCCAGCAGGGGCAGCACAGAAGTCTTC.

With respect to this clone: Here the gene names and germline are mouse. The DNA ends 1 residue before the CDR3 does, and the rest of the CDR3 is filled in from the germline J gene. The rearrangement joins TRBV14 to TRBJ1-1; TRBD1 agrees at 7 bases. The CDR3 runs 13 residues. The V gene end was trimmed by 5 bases and the J gene end by 1 base; junction bases not matched to a gene: 2. Germline V gene data show CDR1 as SGHDT and CDR2 as FRDEAV. The sequenced CDR3 bases are TGTGCCAGCAGCAGGGGGGGGAACACAGAAGTCTTC. It specifies CASSRGGNTEVF. The whole CDR3 is CASSRGGNTEVFF.

With regard to this clone: Gene names are mouse gene names. The sequenced fragment ends 1 residue before the CDR3 boundary, so the rest is inferred from the germline J gene. The chain employs TRBV15 and TRBJ2-7; D unresolved. The CDR3 loop spans 12 amino acids. Looked up from germline, CDR1 is SGHND and CDR2 is FRSKSL. Trimming removed 2 bases at V and 4 bases at J, with 6 bases between. The CDR3 loop reads CASSLNGYEQYF. CDR3 bases read: TGTGCCAGCAGTTTAAACGGTTATGAACAGTAC. The whole variable domain, filled in from reference TRBV15 and TRBJ2-7, reads DAGVTQTPRHEVAEKGQTIILKCEPVSGHNDLFWYRQTKIQGLELLSYFRSKSLMEDGGAFKDRFKAEMLNSSFSTLKIQPTEPKDSAVYLCASSLNGYEQYFGPGTRLTVL.

Comment on this clone: Any gene name here is a mouse gene name. The read stops 1 residue short of the end of the CDR3; the missing end is completed from the germline J gene. V and J are TRBV3 and TRBJ2-5; 9 nucleotides line up with TRBD2. Germline CDR1 and CDR2: SNHLY and FYNGKV (reference sequence). The CDR3 totals 14 residues. V dropped 5 bases and J dropped 2; count of bases not matched to a gene: 2. CDR3 bases read: TGTGCCAGCAGCCCCTGGGGGGGCCAAGACACCCAGTAC. It codes for CASSPWGGQDTQY. The full CDR3 sequence reads CASSPWGGQDTQYF.

With regard to this clone: Gene names refer to mouse genes. With the read ending 1 residue before the CDR3 end, the germline J gene is used to fill in that end. This chain links TRBV12-1 with TRBJ2-1; 7 bases align to TRBD1. Germline lookup yields CDR1 SGHSN and CDR2 HYEKVE. The CDR3 runs to 15 residues. J gave up 1 base and V 4 bases, and 6 bases lay outside the gene matches. CDR3 protein: CASSLDRANYAEQFF. The sequenced part of the CDR3 DNA is TGTGCCAGCTCGCTCGACAGGGCGAACTATGCTGAGCAGTTC.

To note about this clone: The gene names here belong to mouse. The CDR3 is cut off 1 residue early in the read; its end comes from the germline J gene. The chain uses TRBV26 and TRBJ2-3; possible D gene TRBD2, 6 bases. V lost 4 bases, J lost 0 bases, and 8 bases lay in between. There are 14 residues in the CDR3. Germline V gene lookup returns CDR1 KGHPV and CDR2 FQNQEV (reference sequence). This chain's CDR3 is CASSRGVSAETLYF. The DNA read from the CDR3 is TGTGCCAGCAGTCGGGGGGTTAGTGCAGAAACGCTGTAT.

This clone was detected a few times. Gene labels here are mouse ones. The sequenced fragment ends 1 residue before the CDR3 boundary, so the rest is inferred from the germline J gene. The chain employs TRBV26 and TRBJ2-7; no firm D call. The CDR3 contains 12 residues. Germline V CDR1 and CDR2: KGHPV, FQNQEV (reference sequence). Trimming cost V 2 bases and J 5 bases, with 7 bases left between them. CDR3 sequence: CASSLEGDEQYF. CDR3 DNA (partial): TGTGCCAGCAGTCTGGAGGGAGATGAACAGTAC. Full variable domain (outside the CDR3, taken from reference TRBV26 and TRBJ2-7): NSKVIQTPRYLVKGQGQKAKMRCIPEKGHPVVFWYQQNKNNEFKFLINFQNQEVLQQIDMTEKRFSAECPSNSPCSLEIQSSEAGDSALYLCASSLEGDEQYFGPGTRLTVL.

On this clone itself: Gene names denote mouse genes. Sequencing ends 1 residue short of the CDR3 end; the germline J gene provides the rest. The chain combines TRBV19 with TRBJ1-6; possibly TRBD1 for D (5 bases). TRBJ1-6 is identified as an open reading frame with a role that is uncertain. The V gene lost 7 bases and the J gene lost 9 bases, with 11 bases spanning the gap. The CDR3 covers 12 residues. The germline V gene encodes CDR1 FNHDT and CDR2 SITEND (reference sequence). The CDR3 DNA, read in part, is TGTGCCAGCGCCCCCGGGGGTTCGCCCCTCTAC. Protein: CASAPGGSPLY. The whole CDR3 is CASAPGGSPLYF.

On this clone itself: Gene names are the mouse ones. The sequenced CDR3 bases are TGTGCCAGCAGCCCCCTGGGGGGGAATGAACAGTAC. Amino acids: CASSPLGGNEQY. In full, the CDR3 reads CASSPLGGNEQYF. The rearrangement uses TRBV13-1 and TRBJ2-7, with 9 bases that match TRBD2. The CDR3 goes on 1 residue after the read ends, and that part is filled in from the germline J gene. V lost 5 bases and J lost 5; bases outside the gene matches: 5. The CDR3 has 13 amino acids. The germline CDR1 and CDR2 sequences are NSHNY and SYGAGN.

This clone was seen only a few times. Gene names and germline refer to mouse. CDR3 DNA (partial): TGCTCCAGCAGTCAAATCATTTCCAACGAAAGATTATTT. Translation gives CSSSQIISNERLF. The whole CDR3 reads CSSSQIISNERLFF. This chain connects TRBV23 to TRBJ1-4; the table calls TRBD1, which could not be checked here. The missing CDR3 end, 1 residue past where the read stops, is filled in from the germline J gene. Germline V gives CDR1 KGHTA, CDR2 FQNQQP. This CDR3 is built from 14 residues. The full variable domain, its missing parts supplied by reference TRBV23 and TRBJ1-4, is DAAVTQKPRYLIKMKGQEAEMKCIPEKGHTAVFWYQQKQSKELKFLIYFQNQQPLDQIDMVKERFSAVCPSSSLCSLGIRTCEAEDSALYLCSSSQIISNERLFFGHGTKLSVL.